A selection of T cell receptor beta chains follows, all from one sample in a study of cytomegalovirus exposure and HLA in healthy donors. TCRdb's table, derived via immunoSEQ multiplex PCR, lists solely in-frame clones and lacks some. The data contain around 200,000 clones, about 89% of them seen just once; the ten biggest clones take up 1%. What was sequenced was PBMCs. These receptors originate from a young woman in good health and CMV-seronegative. Each CDR3 is given with its conserved first and last residue. A D gene is named only where the DNA matches it firmly. The size of a clone is reported for some rows only, either as once, few or many, or as a class for expanded clones.

.	TRBD1	TRBV5-4	14	TRBJ1-2	CASSLVGTGYGYTF	TGTGCCAGCAGCTTGGTGGGGACAGGGTATGGCTACACCTTC
.	TRBD1	TRBV6-5	15	TRBJ1-3	CASSSQGAIGNTIYF	TGTGCCAGCAGTTCTCAGGGGGCGATTGGAAACACCATATATTTT
.	TRBD1	TRBV7-9	15	TRBJ2-7	CASSLVQGVWYEQYF	TGTGCCAGCAGCTTAGTTCAGGGGGTCTGGTACGAGCAGTACTTC
.	TRBD2	TRBV7-8	18	TRBJ2-5	CASSVSLDSGGNQETQYF	TGTGCCAGCAGCGTGAGCTTAGATAGCGGGGGAAACCAAGAGACCCAGTACTTC
.	.	TRBV5-4	14	TRBJ1-1	CASSFSRENTEAFF	TGTGCCAGCAGCTTCAGCAGGGAGAACACTGAAGCTTTCTTT
.	TRBD2	TRBV4-3	15	TRBJ2-7	CASSPSSSGSYEQYF	TGCGCCAGCAGCCCGTCGAGTAGCGGGTCCTACGAGCAGTACTTC
.	TRBD2	TRBV4-1	18	TRBJ2-2	CASSQDPSGGRHTGELFF	TGCGCCAGCAGCCAAGACCCCTCTGGCGGGAGACACACCGGGGAGCTGTTTTTT
.	TRBD2	TRBV7-2	16	TRBJ2-7	CASSSQGLAVVYEQYF	TGTGCCAGCAGCTCACAGGGACTAGCGGTTGTCTACGAGCAGTACTTC
.	TRBD1	TRBV18	16	TRBJ1-1	CASSSNRGHGNTEAFF	TGTGCCAGCTCATCTAACAGGGGGCACGGGAACACTGAAGCTTTCTTT
.	TRBD2	TRBV7-6	13	TRBJ2-7	CASSSVLAGEQYF	TGTGCCAGCAGCTCCGTACTAGCGGGCGAGCAGTACTTC
.	TRBD1	TRBV7-2	16	TRBJ2-7	CASSPDGQAVSYEQYF	TGTGCCAGCAGCCCGGACGGACAGGCGGTGTCCTACGAGCAGTACTTC
.	.	TRBV7-2	14	TRBJ1-3	CASSFRQPGNTIYF	TGTGCCAGCAGCTTCAGACAACCTGGAAACACCATATATTTT
.	TRBD2	TRBV6-5	15	TRBJ2-2	CASRWISGVTGELFF	TGTGCCAGCCGCTGGATTAGCGGGGTCACCGGGGAGCTGTTTTTT
.	.	TRBV16	15	TRBJ2-6	CASSQSATGPNGLTF	TGTGCCAGCAGCCAATCCGCGACAGGACCCAACGGCCTGACTTTC
once	.	TRBV11-3	16	TRBJ2-2	CASSTHRGASTGELFF	TGTGCCAGCAGCACGCACCGGGGGGCCAGTACCGGGGAGCTGTTTTTT
.	TRBD2	TRBV7-2	14	TRBJ2-7	CASSPLAASPEQYF	TGTGCCAGCAGCCCTCTAGCGGCGTCGCCCGAGCAGTACTTC
.	.	TRBV9	14	TRBJ2-2	CASSTNRVTGELFF	TGTGCCAGCAGCACCAACAGGGTCACCGGGGAGCTGTTTTTT
.	TRBD1	TRBV2	14	TRBJ2-5	CARGDRGYQETQYF	TGTGCCAGGGGGGACAGGGGTTACCAAGAGACCCAGTACTTC
.	.	TRBV2	14	TRBJ1-2	CASSEALRRYGYTF	TGTGCCAGCAGTGAAGCGCTTAGGCGGTATGGCTACACCTTC
.	TRBD1	TRBV7-9	17	TRBJ1-1	CASSPSGQGASYTEAFF	TGTGCCAGCAGCCCGAGTGGACAGGGGGCCTCGTACACTGAAGCTTTCTTT
.	TRBD1	TRBV27	16	TRBJ2-1	CASSLIWDSSYNEQFF	TGTGCCAGCAGTTTAATTTGGGACAGTTCCTACAATGAGCAGTTCTTC
few	.	TRBV29-1	13	TRBJ1-4	CSVGGATNEKLFF	TGCAGCGTGGGCGGGGCGACTAATGAAAAACTGTTTTTT
once	.	TRBV19	16	TRBJ1-2	CASRERGSQLNYGYTF	TGTGCCAGTAGGGAAAGGGGGAGCCAACTCAACTATGGCTACACCTTC
.	.	TRBV27	14	TRBJ2-7	CASSRPTALYEQYF	TGTGCCAGCAGCCGTCCGACAGCTCTCTACGAGCAGTACTTC
once	.	TRBV7-6	14	TRBJ1-1	CASSPNNLNTEAFF	TGTGCCAGCAGTCCTAATAACCTGAACACTGAAGCTTTCTTT
.	.	TRBV5-1	15	TRBJ1-1	CASSREFTRYTEAFF	TGCGCCAGCAGCCGGGAATTTACACGTTACACTGAAGCTTTCTTT
.	.	TRBV6-1	15	TRBJ1-4	CASSDYGGAEEKLFF	TGTGCCAGCAGTGACTATGGGGGGGCTGAAGAAAAACTGTTTTTT
.	.	TRBV4-3	14	TRBJ2-5	CASSQDLARETQYF	TGCGCCAGCAGCCAAGATCTAGCGAGGGAGACCCAGTACTTC
.	.	TRBV6-1	15	TRBJ2-7	CASSSLRDTSWEQYF	TGTGCCAGCAGCTCACTCCGGGACACCTCATGGGAGCAGTACTTC
.	.	TRBV21-1	16	TRBJ2-2	CASSNRQGTNTGELFF	TGTGCCAGCAGCAACCGACAGGGTACGAACACCGGGGAGCTGTTTTTT
.	.	TRBV11-2	14	TRBJ1-2	CASSLRQSRYGYTF	TGTGCCAGCAGCTTGAGACAGAGCCGGTATGGCTACACCTTC
.	TRBD1	TRBV2	14	TRBJ1-1	CASSWDRGGTEAFF	TGTGCCAGCAGTTGGGACAGGGGAGGAACTGAAGCTTTCTTT
once	.	TRBV5-1	14	TRBJ1-1	CASSMTVTNTEAFF	TGCGCCAGCAGCATGACAGTAACGAACACTGAAGCTTTCTTT
.	.	TRBV11-2	14	TRBJ2-7	CASSSNRRSIKQYF	TGTGCCAGCAGCTCGAACCGCCGGAGTATAAAGCAGTACTTC
.	.	TRBV18	12	TRBJ2-5	CASSTIVETQYF	TGTGCCAGCTCAACTATTGTGGAGACCCAGTACTTC
.	.	TRBV5-1	13	TRBJ2-5	CASSLEGEETQYF	TGCGCCAGCAGCTTAGAGGGGGAAGAGACCCAGTACTTC
.	.	TRBV7-2	16	TRBJ2-7	CASSLVGRGAPYEQYF	TGTGCCAGCAGCTTAGTGGGGCGGGGCGCCCCCTACGAGCAGTACTTC
.	.	TRBV5-5	16	TRBJ2-2	CASSLEKGLNTGELFF	TGTGCCAGCAGCTTGGAAAAGGGGCTGAACACCGGGGAGCTGTTTTTT
.	.	TRBV25-1	15	TRBJ2-1	CASSEFRGKVNEQFF	TGTGCCAGCAGTGAATTCAGGGGAAAAGTCAATGAGCAGTTCTTC
.	TRBD2	TRBV7-9	14	TRBJ2-7	CASSLGLDTYEQYF	TGTGCCAGCAGCCTGGGACTAGACACCTACGAGCAGTACTTC
.	TRBD2	TRBV11-2	14	TRBJ2-7	CASSPVRGGNEQYF	TGTGCCAGCAGCCCCGTTCGCGGGGGGAACGAGCAGTACTTC
.	TRBD1	TRBV9	16	TRBJ1-4	CASSEPGDSVNEKLFF	TGTGCCAGCAGCGAACCAGGGGACAGTGTTAATGAAAAACTGTTTTTT
.	TRBD1	TRBV27	15	TRBJ1-2	CASSSGQGERFGYTF	TGTGCCAGCAGTTCGGGACAGGGGGAAAGATTTGGCTACACCTTC
.	.	TRBV7-3	13	TRBJ2-2	CASSRNEYGELFF	TGTGCCAGCAGCCGAAATGAGTACGGGGAGCTGTTTTTT
.	.	TRBV5-1	15	TRBJ1-5	CASSFLGDSNQPQHF	TGCGCCAGCAGCTTTCTCGGAGATAGCAATCAGCCCCAGCATTTT
.	.	TRBV4-1	14	TRBJ2-7	CASSQAEWSYEQYF	TGCGCCAGCAGCCAAGCGGAGTGGTCCTACGAGCAGTACTTC
.	TRBD1	TRBV10-1	13	TRBJ1-4	CASGGTVKGKLFF	TGCGCCAGCGGGGGGACAGTCAAAGGAAAACTGTTTTTT
.	.	TRBV7-2	16	TRBJ2-3	CASSLGAGEGPDTQYF	TGTGCCAGCAGCTTAGGAGCAGGGGAAGGGCCAGATACGCAGTATTTT
once	TRBD2	TRBV18	17	TRBJ2-1	CASSPPGGLAAYNEQFF	TGTGCCAGCTCACCACCCGGGGGACTAGCGGCTTACAATGAGCAGTTCTTC
.	.	TRBV7-2	12	TRBJ1-2	CASSLGRAGYTF	TGTGCCAGCAGCTTAGGCAGGGCGGGCTACACCTTC
few	.	TRBV4-2	14	TRBJ2-1	CASSQDFARNEQFF	TGTGCCAGCAGCCAAGATTTCGCGAGGAATGAGCAGTTCTTC